What follows are 8 T cell receptor beta chains derived from one specimen sequenced in a study of shared clonotypes between healthy human individuals. Only in-frame clones appear in the TCRdb table, and some are missing; sequencing was by immunoSEQ multiplex PCR. The sample lists over a million clones; about 84% were seen once. Sequenced sample: memory CD4+ T cells from PBMCs. As to subset: CD45RA-negative fraction. These receptors originate from a young man in good health. Some clones in this sample may be carry-over from other donors' samples.

Note on this clone: One end of the junction varies from germline; a read error may be responsible. CDR3 sequence reads: CASSQDLGGQARGGDF. CDR3 in DNA: TGCGCCAGCAGCCAAGATCTAGGTGGGCAAGCCCGGGGGGGTGATTTT. The chain links TRBV4-1 to TRBJ2-3, with TRBD2 identical over 8 bases. The CDR3 extends over 16 amino acids. Germline CDR1 is MGHRA and CDR2 is YSYEKL.

V and J are TRBV27 and TRBJ1-1; maybe TRBD1 (5 bases). CDR1 is MNHEY and CDR2 is SMNVEV in the germline V gene (reference sequence). V dropped 6 bases and J dropped 5 bases, with 19 bases sitting between them. This CDR3 comprises 15 residues. CDR3 protein: CASSAATVRFTEAFF. As DNA, the CDR3 is TGTGCCAGCAGCGCTGCGACAGTTCGTTTTACTGAAGCTTTCTTT.

The chain carries TRBV30 and TRBJ1-5, with D unresolved. V dropped 7 bases and J dropped 6 bases, with 16 bases sitting between them. Germline-derived CDR1 and CDR2 are GTSNPN and SVGIG (reference sequence). The CDR3 runs to 13 residues. The CDR3: CAYRGRRSQPQHF. CDR3 in DNA: TGTGCCTATAGAGGAAGGAGAAGTCAGCCCCAGCATTTT.

The V gene is TRBV27, the J gene TRBJ1-1, with 8 nucleotides matching TRBD1. The CDR3 has 14 residues. J was trimmed by 1 base and V by 7 bases; bases with no gene match: 5. The germline V gene encodes CDR1 MNHEY and CDR2 SMNVEV (reference sequence). CDR3 in DNA: TGTGCCAGCACTCGGGACAGGACGAACACTGAAGCTTTCTTT. Amino acids: CASTRDRTNTEAFF.

This clone has at least ten counts. Other DNA sequences in this sample translate to the same CDR3. The genes are TRBV6-5 and TRBJ1-2; D gene unclear. V was pared by 0 bases and J by 7 bases, with 9 bases between. The V gene's germline CDR1 is MNHEY and CDR2 SVGAGI. The CDR3 totals 13 residues. CDR3 region: CASSYSSGFGYTF. The CDR3 DNA reads as TGTGCCAGCAGTTACTCTTCGGGGTTTGGCTACACCTTC.

Comments on this clone: This could be a read error, since a much larger clone is one nucleotide away. V and J are TRBV15 and TRBJ1-5; D is unresolved. CDR1 and CDR2 (germline): LNHNV, YYDKDF (reference sequence). The CDR3 runs to 15 residues. The CDR3 reads CATSGDESVNQPQHF. CDR3 in DNA: TGTGCCACCAGCGGAGATGAGTCAGTAAATCAGCCCCAGCATTTT. Full variable domain (remainder filled in from reference TRBV15 and TRBJ1-5): DAMVIQNPRYQVTQFGKPVTLSCSQTLNHNVMYWYQQKSSQAPKLLFHYYDKDFNNEADTPDNFQSRRPNTSFCFLDIRSPGLGDTAMYLCATSGDESVNQPQHFGDGTRLSIL.

The chain combines TRBV4-1 with TRBJ2-6; TRBD1 might be the D (6 bases). This CDR3 is built from 15 residues. Trimming stripped 4 bases from V and 4 bases from J, with 11 bases between. CDR1 and CDR2 from the germline V gene are MGHRA and YSYEKL. The DNA for the CDR3 is TGCGCCAGCAGCCCTCAGGGGTCCGGGGCCAACGTCCTGACTTTC. As protein: CASSPQGSGANVLTF.

The gene calls are TRBV19 and TRBJ1-2; no reliable D call. This CDR3 comprises 14 residues. Trimming removed 2 bases at V and 0 bases at J, with 7 bases between. Germline-derived CDR1 and CDR2 are LNHDA and SQIVND (reference sequence). CDR3 loop: CASSIQASNYGYTF. The CDR3 nucleotides read TGTGCCAGTAGTATACAGGCCTCTAACTATGGCTACACCTTC.